This T cell receptor beta chain comes out of a study of shared clonotypes between healthy human individuals. Method: immunoSEQ multiplex PCR; TCRdb's copy keeps in-frame clones and lacks some. Among about 2.2 million clones, roughly 95% were seen once, and the ten largest hold approximately 1.6%. Positive CCR7 selection of CD45RO-negative cells yielded the naive CD8 cells, and terminally differentiated effector memory CD45RA+ cells were excluded. In germline, CDR1 is MNHEY, CDR2 SMNVEV (reference sequence). Trimming removed 7 bases at V and 7 bases at J, with 14 bases between. The CDR3 is made up of 12 amino acids.

Source material: naive CD8+ T cells from PBMCs. The receptor was derived from a man aged 18 to 35 in good health. Some clones in this sample may be carry-over from other donors' samples. The rearrangement uses TRBV27 and TRBJ2-7, with D possibly matching TRBD1 (7 bases). CDR3 residues: CASMGTAGEQYF. In DNA form, the CDR3 reads TGTGCCAGCATGGGGACAGCGGGTGAGCAGTACTTC.